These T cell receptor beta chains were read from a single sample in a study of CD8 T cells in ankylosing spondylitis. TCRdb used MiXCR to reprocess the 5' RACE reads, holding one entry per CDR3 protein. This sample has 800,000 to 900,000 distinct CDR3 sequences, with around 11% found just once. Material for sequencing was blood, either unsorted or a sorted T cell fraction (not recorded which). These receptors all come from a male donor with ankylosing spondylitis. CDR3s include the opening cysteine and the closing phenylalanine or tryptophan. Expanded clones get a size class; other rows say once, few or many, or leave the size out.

CDR3aa: CASSLGGQGWVDEQFF
v_gene: TRBV7-2
abundance: .

CDR3aa: CASTPDWNTEAFF
v_gene: TRBV18
abundance: few

CDR3aa: CASSKDTVNTEAFF
v_gene: TRBV5-1
abundance: .

CDR3aa: CASSVSPVGQPQHF
v_gene: TRBV9
abundance: few

CDR3aa: CASSYTRVTEAFF
v_gene: TRBV6-5
abundance: .

CDR3aa: CASSTRQGDTEAFF
v_gene: TRBV2
abundance: .

CDR3aa: CASSRTLAGGSTDTQYF
v_gene: TRBV4-3
abundance: once

CDR3aa: CASSSYPNTEAFF
v_gene: TRBV5-1
abundance: many

CDR3aa: CASSSPLRETQYF
v_gene: TRBV28
abundance: few

CDR3aa: CASSLMPLGETQYF
v_gene: TRBV12-3/TRBV12-4
abundance: .

CDR3aa: CASSYVRGAYNEQFF
v_gene: TRBV6-2/TRBV6-3
abundance: .

CDR3aa: CSVWAPSGNTIYF
v_gene: TRBV20-1
abundance: .

CDR3aa: CASLLLGAGGTEAFF
v_gene: TRBV28
abundance: few